This paragraph covers one T cell receptor (beta chain) sequence. Authors' methods: Amplifying reference gene primers gave estimates of nucleated cell counts. The repertoire was sequenced with immunoSEQ multiplex PCR; TCRdb's copy has only in-frame clones and lacks some. V, J and clone size were drawn from that table, and D and trimming were deduced from the DNA. The repertoire consists of 200,000 to 250,000 clones, with 88% occurring once and the leading ten covering around 1.5%. The V end was cut by 2 bases, the J end by 4 bases, with 12 bases between. Germline loops: CDR1 MNHNS, CDR2 SASEGT. This CDR3 is built from 15 residues. This specimen comes from a study of blood T cell repertoires in COVID-19. About the study: Samples representing acute and convalescent COVID-19 were sourced from the United States, Italy and Spain. The cDNA or gDNA used as material had been derived from T cells, B-cell-depleted T cells, or PBMCs.

The sequenced sample consisted of peripheral blood. The receptor was derived from a man aged 18 to 29 with active or convalescent COVID-19. This chain joins TRBV6-1 and TRBJ2-1; perhaps TRBD2 as D (6 bases). The CDR3 sequence is CASSERFSGYNEQFF. CDR3 DNA sequence: TGTGCCAGCAGTGAAAGGTTTAGCGGATACAATGAGCAGTTCTTC.